The 27 T cell receptor beta chains reported below all come from one sample, sequenced in a study of blood T cell repertoires in COVID-19. Measured with immunoSEQ multiplex PCR; TCRdb has only the in-frame clones, and not every one. The sample includes fewer than 250,000 clones, more than 75% of them seen just once. Sequencing was done on a sample of PBMCs or T cells enriched from blood (not recorded which). The receptors come from a man aged 25 to 40 in a cohort exposed to, infected with or recovered from COVID-19 (not recorded which).

The V call is TRBV1, the J call TRBJ2-3; TRBD1 is taken as the D call from the table, unchecked against the DNA. TRBV1 is an annotated pseudogene. This CDR3 spans 16 amino acids. For the CDR3, the DNA is TGCACCAGCAGCCAAGATTGGGCTAAATCGAGAAGTGCGCAGTATTTT. Translation: CTSSQDWAKSRSAQYF.

CDR3: CAISEAGIGTGELFF. The CDR3 DNA is TGTGCCATCAGTGAGGCGGGGATAGGGACCGGGGAGCTGTTTTTT. V usage is TRBV10-3 and J usage is TRBJ2-2; D is perhaps TRBD2 (6 bases). Germline V gene data show CDR1 as ENHRY and CDR2 as SYGVKD. The CDR3 consists of 15 residues. Trimming pared 2 bases from V and 5 bases from J, leaving 12 bases between.

The V and J genes are TRBV7-2 and TRBJ1-6; D unclear. This CDR3 comprises 12 residues. CDR1 and CDR2 from the germline V gene are SGHTA and FQGNSA. V lost 3 bases and J 6 bases, leaving 3 bases between the germline ends. The CDR3 bases are TGTGCCAGCAGCTTTCTTAATTCACCCCTCCACTTT. It codes for CASSFLNSPLHF.

The V gene is TRBV7-3, the J gene TRBJ2-3; D is possibly TRBD1 (5 bases). V was trimmed by 4 bases and J by 1 base, leaving 15 bases between them. This CDR3 comprises 16 residues. From germline, CDR1 is SGHTA and CDR2 FQGTGA. This CDR3 reads CASSSTATYGTDTQYF. DNA of the CDR3: TGTGCCAGCAGCTCGACAGCGACTTATGGCACAGATACGCAGTATTTT.

The CDR3 DNA reads as TGTGCCAGCAGTTTAGCTACTCAAGAGACCCAGTACTTC. This sequence encodes CASSLATQETQYF. This sequence joins TRBV27 and TRBJ2-5; D gene unclear. V dropped 2 bases and J dropped 2 bases, with 6 bases sitting between them. The CDR3 loop spans 13 amino acids. From germline, CDR1 is MNHEY and CDR2 SMNVEV (reference sequence).

The V and J genes are TRBV29-1 and TRBJ1-1; D unresolved. Germline loops: CDR1 SQVTM, CDR2 ANQGSEA. V lost 6 bases, J lost 2 bases, and 10 bases lay in between. This CDR3 spans 12 amino acids. Written as DNA, the CDR3 is TGCAGCGTCATAGGAGAAAACACTGAAGCTTTCTTT. Protein sequence: CSVIGENTEAFF.

This chain joins TRBV24-1 and TRBJ1-2; D ambiguous. V lost 5 bases, J lost 8 bases, and 8 bases lay in between. Looked up from germline, CDR1 is KGHDR and CDR2 is SFDVKD. CDR3 length equals 11 residues. The CDR3 reads CATSARGGYTF. As DNA, the CDR3 is TGTGCCACCAGTGCCCGCGGCGGCTACACCTTC.

The gene calls are TRBV2 and TRBJ2-1, with TRBD2 matching 9 bases. The V and J ends lost 6 bases and 8 bases, in that order; junction bases with no gene match: 14. Germline V CDR1 and CDR2: SNHLY, FYNNEI. There are 16 residues in the CDR3. The CDR3 is CASSDSGTSFGDEQFF. The CDR3 region has the DNA TGTGCCAGCAGCGACTCCGGGACTAGCTTTGGGGATGAGCAGTTCTTC.

The rearrangement links TRBV19 to TRBJ2-7; TRBD2 matches at 9 bases. Germline assignment: CDR1 LNHDA and CDR2 SQIVND (reference sequence). With V trimmed by 5 bases and J by 2 bases, 4 bases remained unmatched. The CDR3 length is 14 residues. CDR3 protein: CASSVLAGPYEQYF. CDR3 bases: TGTGCCAGTAGTGTCCTAGCGGGGCCCTACGAGCAGTACTTC.

CDR3 bases: TGTGCCACCAGCAGAGATCTGGGGCTAGCGGGGAATGAGCAGTTCTTC. Its translation is CATSRDLGLAGNEQFF. This sequence joins TRBV15 and TRBJ2-1; TRBD2 matches 9 bases. Losses at the gene ends were 0 bases for V and 7 bases for J; bases not matched to a gene: 7. The CDR3 is 16 residues long. Germline loops: CDR1 LNHNV, CDR2 YYDKDF (reference sequence). Together with reference TRBV15 and TRBJ2-1, the CDR3 gives the full variable domain: DAMVIQNPRYQVTQFGKPVTLSCSQTLNHNVMYWYQQKSSQAPKLLFHYYDKDFNNEADTPDNFQSRRPNTSFCFLDIRSPGLGDTAMYLCATSRDLGLAGNEQFFGPGTRLTVL.

The chain employs TRBV19 and TRBJ2-4; tentatively, D is TRBD2 (5 bases). V was shortened by 3 bases and J by 3 bases, with 15 bases between the two germline ends. Germline CDR1 LNHDA, CDR2 SQIVND (reference sequence). This CDR3 is 16 amino acids long. The CDR3 is CASSISAGSNKNIQYF. In DNA, the CDR3 is TGTGCCAGTAGTATTAGTGCTGGGAGCAACAAAAACATTCAGTACTTC.

This clone occurred many times. The chain uses TRBV29-1 and TRBJ2-7; TRBD1 is a possible D gene (5 bases). The CDR3 is made up of 13 amino acids. Germline CDR1 reads SQVTM; CDR2 reads ANQGSEA. V was cut by 4 bases and J by 6 bases, with 16 bases left in between. The DNA for the CDR3 is TGCAGCGTTGGAGGACCGGATCAGGGCGAGCAGTACTTC. It is translated as CSVGGPDQGEQYF.

V and J are TRBV9 and TRBJ2-7; D is possibly TRBD2 (6 bases). Germline-derived CDR1 and CDR2 are SGDLS and YYNGEE. The CDR3 sequence is 16 residues long. Trimming cost V 3 bases and J 4 bases, with 20 bases left between them. The CDR3 is CASSAGTATLGYEQYF. In nucleotides, the CDR3 is TGTGCCAGCAGCGCCGGGACTGCCACCTTAGGGTACGAGCAGTACTTC.

This clone has only a few counts. The chain recombines TRBV6-2 or TRBV6-3 with TRBJ2-5; 10 nucleotides agree with TRBD1. The CDR3 runs 16 residues. Looked up from germline, CDR1 is MNHEY and CDR2 is SVGEGT. Trimming took 0 bases from V and 5 from J; bases not matched to a gene: 6. The CDR3 nucleotides read TGTGCCAGCAGTTACTCGACAGGGGGCGATTTGGAGACCCAGTACTTC. Translating gives CASSYSTGGDLETQYF.

V is TRBV7-9 and J is TRBJ2-2, with TRBD2 identical over 8 bases. Germline V gene sequence: CDR1 SEHNR, CDR2 FQNEAQ (reference sequence). This CDR3 contains 17 residues. The trim removed 5 bases at V and 1 base at J, leaving 9 bases unmatched. Written as DNA, the CDR3 is TGTGCCAGCAGCCAGCGGGGGAACAGTCTGAACACCGGGGAGCTGTTTTTT. This codes for CASSQRGNSLNTGELFF.

CDR3 in amino acids: CASSPRLAGDTGELFF. As DNA, the CDR3 is TGTGCCAGCAGCCCCCGACTAGCGGGGGACACCGGGGAGCTGTTTTTT. This chain joins TRBV7-8 and TRBJ2-2; 12 bases are shared with TRBD2. The V segment lost 5 bases and the J segment 3 bases; nucleotides outside the gene matches: 4. The germline CDR1 and CDR2 sequences are SGHVS and FQNEAQ. The CDR3 length is 16 residues.

The rearrangement links TRBV28 to TRBJ2-7; 8 nucleotides align to TRBD2. Germline CDR1 is MDHEN and CDR2 is SYDVKM. J was trimmed by 3 bases and V by 7 bases; bases with no gene match: 11. The CDR3 extends over 15 amino acids. Here the CDR3 DNA reads TGTGCCAGCAACCCGGGGGGGCGCCCCCTCTACGAGCAGTACTTC. Its translation is CASNPGGRPLYEQYF.

J is TRBJ1-2 and V is TRBV14; D remains unclear. Germline loops: CDR1 SGHDN, CDR2 FVKESK. This CDR3 has 14 amino acids. V shed 0 bases and J shed 8 bases, with 13 bases lying between them. The CDR3 nucleotides read TGTGCCAGCAGCCAAGATCGTTGGGGAGAAGGCTACACCTTC. This gives the protein CASSQDRWGEGYTF.

This chain links TRBV18 with TRBJ1-1; D is perhaps TRBD1 (5 bases). There are 13 residues in the CDR3. In germline, CDR1 is KGHSH, CDR2 LQKENI. V lost 6 bases and J 5 bases, leaving 13 bases between the germline ends. The CDR3 nucleotides read TGTGCCAGCTCGCCGACAGTGGTGACTGAAGCTTTCTTT. It yields the protein CASSPTVVTEAFF.

The gene calls are TRBV6-6 and TRBJ2-7; the match to TRBD1 covers 7 bases. CDR3 length equals 16 residues. The V and J ends lost 0 bases and 6 bases, in that order; junction bases with no gene match: 11. Per the germline V gene, CDR1 is MNHNY and CDR2 is SVGAGI (reference sequence). The CDR3 bases are TGTGCCAGCAGTTACTCGACCGAACGACAGGGCTCCGAGCAGTACTTC. Translated, it gives CASSYSTERQGSEQYF.

The chain combines TRBV28 with TRBJ1-1, with 7 bases matching TRBD1. The V segment lost 6 bases and the J segment 5 bases; nucleotides outside the gene matches: 21. Germline CDR1 and CDR2: MDHEN and SYDVKM. CDR3 length equals 18 residues. DNA for the CDR3: TGTGCCAGCAGCCTCTCGACAGGGAACCATCCAAGCGGAACTGAAGCTTTCTTT. It codes for CASSLSTGNHPSGTEAFF.

The chain has TRBV11-3 and TRBJ2-3; 11 bases are shared with TRBD2. V trimming: 5 bases; J trimming: 6 bases; junction bases outside the gene matches: 7. CDR1 SGHNT and CDR2 YENEEA come from the germline V gene. CDR3 size: 15 residues. For the CDR3, the DNA is TGTGCCAGCAGCGCTGGGACTAGCGGAGCTGATACGCAGTATTTT. This sequence encodes CASSAGTSGADTQYF.

The V and J genes are TRBV5-1 and TRBJ2-1, with TRBD2 matching 9 bases. V was clipped by 0 bases and J by 8 bases; unmatched bases: 12. Germline CDR1 SGHRS, CDR2 YFSETQ. The CDR3 extends over 17 amino acids. CDR3 DNA sequence: TGCGCCAGCAGCTTGGGAGAGGGGGCTAGCGGGAAGCATGAGCAGTTCTTC. Translated, it gives CASSLGEGASGKHEQFF.

The chain recombines TRBV7-3 with TRBJ2-1; maybe TRBD2 (6 bases). Germline CDR1 and CDR2: SGHTA and FQGTGA. Trimming left V 1 base short and J 3 bases short, with 16 bases between. This CDR3 is 17 amino acids long. The CDR3 reads CASSLSGGAARYNEQFF. CDR3 nucleotides: TGTGCCAGCAGCTTAAGTGGCGGGGCCGCACGCTACAATGAGCAGTTCTTC. The whole variable domain, filled in from reference TRBV7-3 and TRBJ2-1, reads GAGVSQTPSNKVTEKGKYVELRCDPISGHTALYWYRQSLGQGPEFLIYFQGTGAADDSGLPNDRFFAVRPEGSVSTLKIQRTERGDSAVYLCASSLSGGAARYNEQFFGPGTRLTVL.

The chain is built from TRBV28 and TRBJ2-1; TRBD1 matches 7 bases. Germline CDR1 MDHEN, CDR2 SYDVKM. V shed 3 bases and J 6 bases; nucleotides not matched to a gene: 11. This CDR3 spans 16 amino acids. This CDR3 reads CASSFTGTGALNEQFF. The CDR3 DNA sequence: TGTGCCAGCAGTTTTACCGGTACAGGGGCGCTCAATGAGCAGTTCTTC.

The chain is built from TRBV18 and TRBJ2-5; D not certain. The V end lost 5 bases, the J end lost 1 base, and 8 bases lay between the germline ends. This CDR3 spans 13 amino acids. Germline assignment: CDR1 KGHSH and CDR2 LQKENI. CDR3 region: CASSYGLQETQYF. The CDR3 DNA sequence: TGTGCCAGCTCATATGGGCTCCAAGAGACCCAGTACTTC.

The chain has TRBV20-1 and TRBJ2-7, with D possibly TRBD2 on 5 matching bases. CDR3 size: 11 residues. V was pared by 6 bases and J by 6 bases, with 12 bases between. From germline, CDR1 is DFQATT and CDR2 SNEGSKA (reference sequence). The CDR3 protein is CSADLASEQYF. CDR3 bases: TGCAGTGCCGATTTAGCGTCCGAGCAGTACTTC.